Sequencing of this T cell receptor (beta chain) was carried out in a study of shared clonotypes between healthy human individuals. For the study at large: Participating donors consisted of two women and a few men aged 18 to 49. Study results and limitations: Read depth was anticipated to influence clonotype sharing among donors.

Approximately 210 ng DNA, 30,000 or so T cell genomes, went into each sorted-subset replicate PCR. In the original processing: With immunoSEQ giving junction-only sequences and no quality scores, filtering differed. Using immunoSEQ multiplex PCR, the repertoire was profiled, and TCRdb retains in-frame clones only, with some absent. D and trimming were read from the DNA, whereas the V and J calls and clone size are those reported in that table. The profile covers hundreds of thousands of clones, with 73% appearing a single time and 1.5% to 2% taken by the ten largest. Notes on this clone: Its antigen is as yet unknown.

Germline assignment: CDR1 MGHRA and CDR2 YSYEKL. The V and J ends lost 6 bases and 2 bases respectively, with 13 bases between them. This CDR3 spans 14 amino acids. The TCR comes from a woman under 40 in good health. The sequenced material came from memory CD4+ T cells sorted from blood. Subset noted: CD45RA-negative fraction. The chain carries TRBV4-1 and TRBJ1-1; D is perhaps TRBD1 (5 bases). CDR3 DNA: TGCGCCAGCAGGTCAGCGGGGGGAAACACTGAAGCTTTCTTT. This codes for CASRSAGGNTEAFF.